The source of this T cell receptor (beta chain) is a study of immune cell composition in non-small cell lung cancer. Comments on this clone: Antigen unknown.

The trim removed 3 bases at V and 3 bases at J, leaving 2 bases unmatched. The germline CDR1 and CDR2 sequences are LNHNV and YYDKDF (reference sequence). This CDR3 contains 15 residues. Assay used: immunoSEQ multiplex PCR; TCRdb lists only in-frame clones, some missing. The profile shows 4,000 to 5,000 clones, 70% to 80% of them singletons. Findings of the study overall: Smoking pack-years did not significantly correlate with tumour TCR-beta clonality.

This chain uses TRBV15 with TRBJ2-3; 11 positions match TRBD2. The source of this sequence is a human donor with non-small cell lung cancer. The specimen sequenced was lung tumor tissue. In DNA, the CDR3 is TGTGCCACCAGCAGCACTAGCGGGAGAACAGATACGCAGTATTTT. Translating it yields CATSSTSGRTDTQYF.